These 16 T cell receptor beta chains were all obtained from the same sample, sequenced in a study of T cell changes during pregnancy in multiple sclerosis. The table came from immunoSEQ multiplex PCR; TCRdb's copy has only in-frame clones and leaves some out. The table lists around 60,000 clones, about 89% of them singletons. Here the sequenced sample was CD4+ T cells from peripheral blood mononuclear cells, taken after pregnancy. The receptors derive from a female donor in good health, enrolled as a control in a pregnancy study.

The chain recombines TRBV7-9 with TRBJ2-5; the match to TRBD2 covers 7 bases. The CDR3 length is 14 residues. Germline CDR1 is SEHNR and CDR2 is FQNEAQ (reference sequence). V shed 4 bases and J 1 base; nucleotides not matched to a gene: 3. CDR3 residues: CASSWASGQETQYF. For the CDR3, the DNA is TGTGCCAGCAGCTGGGCTAGCGGCCAAGAGACCCAGTACTTC.

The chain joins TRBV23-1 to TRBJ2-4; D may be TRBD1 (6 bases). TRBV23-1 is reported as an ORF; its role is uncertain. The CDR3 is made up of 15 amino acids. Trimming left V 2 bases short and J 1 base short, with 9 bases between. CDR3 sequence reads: CASSQDDRAKNIQYF. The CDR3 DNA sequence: TGCGCCAGCAGTCAAGATGACAGGGCCAAAAACATTCAGTACTTC.

The CDR3 sequence: CASSLGRGGRETQYF. In nucleotides, the CDR3 is TGTGCCAGCAGCTTAGGTCGGGGGGGCCGGGAGACCCAGTACTTC. The chain is built from TRBV7-7 and TRBJ2-5; 8 bases fit TRBD2. V gave up 1 base and J gave up 5 bases; unmatched junction bases: 6. The CDR3 is 15 amino acids. Germline CDR1 SSHAT, CDR2 FNYEAQ (reference sequence).

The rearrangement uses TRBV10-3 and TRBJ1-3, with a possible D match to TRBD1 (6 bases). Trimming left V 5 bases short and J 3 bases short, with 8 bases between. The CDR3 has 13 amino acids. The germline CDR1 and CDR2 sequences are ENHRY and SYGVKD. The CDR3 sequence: CAISPGDGNTIYF. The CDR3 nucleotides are TGTGCCATCAGTCCAGGGGATGGAAACACCATATATTTT.

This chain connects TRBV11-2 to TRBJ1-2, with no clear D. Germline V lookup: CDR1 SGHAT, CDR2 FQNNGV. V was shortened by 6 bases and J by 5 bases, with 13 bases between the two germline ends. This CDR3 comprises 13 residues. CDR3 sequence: CASRAGLGYGYTF. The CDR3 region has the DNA TGTGCCAGCAGGGCGGGGTTGGGATATGGCTACACCTTC.

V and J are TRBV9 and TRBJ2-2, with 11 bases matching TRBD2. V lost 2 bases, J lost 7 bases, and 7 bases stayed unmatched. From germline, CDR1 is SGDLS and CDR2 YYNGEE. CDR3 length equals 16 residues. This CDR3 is CASSVGSGGANGELFF. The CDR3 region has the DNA TGTGCCAGCAGCGTCGGTAGCGGGGGGGCCAACGGGGAGCTGTTTTTT.

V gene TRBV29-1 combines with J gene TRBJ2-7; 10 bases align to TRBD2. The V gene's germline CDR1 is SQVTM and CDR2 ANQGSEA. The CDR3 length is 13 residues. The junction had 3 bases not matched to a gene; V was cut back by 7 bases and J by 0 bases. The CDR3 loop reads CSAGTSVSYEQYF. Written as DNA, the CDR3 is TGCAGCGCCGGGACTAGCGTCTCCTACGAGCAGTACTTC.

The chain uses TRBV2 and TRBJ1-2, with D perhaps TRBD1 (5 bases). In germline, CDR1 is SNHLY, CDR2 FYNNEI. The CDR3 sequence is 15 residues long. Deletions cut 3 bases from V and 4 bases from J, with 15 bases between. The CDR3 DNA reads TGTGCCAGCAGTGAGGAGGAGGGGACCTTCTATGGCTACACCTTC. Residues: CASSEEEGTFYGYTF.

CDR3 loop: CASSGGTGAIGNTIYF. CDR3 in DNA: TGTGCCAGCAGCGGGGGGACAGGGGCAATTGGAAACACCATATATTTT. This chain uses TRBV5-6 with TRBJ1-3; 10 positions agree with TRBD1. V shed 4 bases and J 3 bases; nucleotides not matched to a gene: 7. CDR3 length: 16 amino acids. Germline CDR1 is SGHDT and CDR2 is YYEEEE.

The CDR3 region has the DNA TGTGCCACCAAAAGCGTAGAGGGAGGCTACACCTTC. Translation: CATKSVEGGYTF. The gene calls are TRBV21-1 and TRBJ1-2. TRBV21-1 is a pseudogene. The CDR3 runs to 12 residues.

CDR3 DNA: TGTGCCAGCAGGTGGGGTAGCGGGTCGTATAACACCGGGGAGCTGTTTTTT. This sequence encodes CASRWGSGSYNTGELFF. J is TRBJ2-2 and V is TRBV5-4; 7 bases line up with TRBD2. V lost 5 bases to trimming and J lost 2 bases; unmatched junction nucleotides: 12. The germline gives CDR1 SGHNT, CDR2 YYREEE (reference sequence). This CDR3 is 17 amino acids long.

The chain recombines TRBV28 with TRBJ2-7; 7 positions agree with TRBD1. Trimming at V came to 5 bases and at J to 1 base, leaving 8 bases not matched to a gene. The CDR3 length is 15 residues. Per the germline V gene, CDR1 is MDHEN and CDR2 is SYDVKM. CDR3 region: CASSLSGTVSYEQYF. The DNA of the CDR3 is TGTGCCAGCAGTCTCTCCGGGACAGTATCCTACGAGCAGTACTTC.

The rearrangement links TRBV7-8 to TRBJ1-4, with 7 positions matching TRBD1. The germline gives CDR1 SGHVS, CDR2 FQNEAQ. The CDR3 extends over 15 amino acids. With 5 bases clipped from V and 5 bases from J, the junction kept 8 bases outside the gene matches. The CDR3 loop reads CASSRAGQTNEKLFF. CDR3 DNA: TGTGCCAGCAGCCGGGCGGGACAGACAAATGAAAAACTGTTTTTT.

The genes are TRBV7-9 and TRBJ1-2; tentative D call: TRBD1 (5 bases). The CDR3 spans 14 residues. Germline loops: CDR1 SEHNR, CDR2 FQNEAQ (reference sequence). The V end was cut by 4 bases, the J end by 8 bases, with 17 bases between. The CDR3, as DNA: TGTGCCAGCAGCTCGGACGGGGGGATTCGAGGCTACACCTTC. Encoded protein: CASSSDGGIRGYTF. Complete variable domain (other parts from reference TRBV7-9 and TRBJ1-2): DTGVSQNPRHKITKRGQNVTFRCDPISEHNRLYWYRQTLGQGPEFLTYFQNEAQLEKSRLLSDRFSAERPKGSFSTLEIQRTEQGDSAMYLCASSSDGGIRGYTFGSGTRLTVV.

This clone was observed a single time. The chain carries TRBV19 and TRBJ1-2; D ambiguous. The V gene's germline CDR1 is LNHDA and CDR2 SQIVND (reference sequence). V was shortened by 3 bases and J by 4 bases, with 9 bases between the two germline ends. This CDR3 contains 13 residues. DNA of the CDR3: TGTGCCAGTAGTATTCAGGACTTCTATGGCTACACCTTC. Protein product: CASSIQDFYGYTF.

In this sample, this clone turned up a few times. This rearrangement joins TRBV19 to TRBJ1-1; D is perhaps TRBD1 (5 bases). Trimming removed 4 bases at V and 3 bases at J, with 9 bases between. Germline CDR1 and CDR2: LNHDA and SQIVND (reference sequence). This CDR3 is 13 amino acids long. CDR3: CASSRSTDTEAFF. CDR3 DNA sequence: TGTGCCAGTAGTAGATCGACAGACACTGAAGCTTTCTTT.